This is a list of T cell receptor beta chains from one sample in a study of blood T cell repertoires in COVID-19. Clones were read by immunoSEQ multiplex PCR, and TCRdb kept only the in-frame ones, dropping some. The sample shows fewer than 200,000 clones, about three quarters of them seen only once. Sample: peripheral blood. The receptor set was obtained from an older woman with acute or convalescent COVID-19. Both conserved end residues are part of each CDR3. Fields, in order: J gene, CDR3 length, clone size, V gene, D gene, CDR3 DNA, CDR3 protein. A D gene is named only where the DNA matches it firmly. A clone size is listed for some rows: how often the clone was seen (once, few, many), or a class if it is expanded.

J: TRBJ2-7; length: 17; size: -; V: TRBV12-5; D: TRBD1; DNA: TGTGCTAGTGGTTTGGTAGGATCCAGGGGGATGCGATACGAGCAGTACTTC; CDR3: CASGLVGSRGMRYEQYF
J: TRBJ1-5; length: 13; size: -; V: TRBV2; D: -; DNA: TGTGCCAGCAGCCTTGGCCGTAATCAGCCCCAGCATTTT; CDR3: CASSLGRNQPQHF
J: TRBJ2-2; length: 18; size: -; V: TRBV30; D: TRBD1; DNA: TGTGCCTGGAATTCTGGACAGGGAGTCTTCTTGGACACCGGGGAGCTGTTTTTT; CDR3: CAWNSGQGVFLDTGELFF
J: TRBJ2-7; length: 15; size: -; V: TRBV19; D: -; DNA: TGTGCCAGTAGTAGACAGGCCCCCGGCTACTACGAGCAGTACTTC; CDR3: CASSRQAPGYYEQYF
J: TRBJ2-7; length: 15; size: -; V: TRBV29-1; D: TRBD1; DNA: TGCAGCGTTCTCGGCGGACAGGGTGGTGTTCGGGAGCAGTACTTC; CDR3: CSVLGGQGGVREQYF
J: TRBJ2-7; length: 13; size: once; V: TRBV6-5; D: -; DNA: TGTGCCAGCAGTTACACCTCACGGGGCGAGCAGTACTTC; CDR3: CASSYTSRGEQYF
J: TRBJ1-1; length: 12; size: -; V: TRBV19; D: -; DNA: TGTGCCAGTAGTGCTAGGAACACTGAAGCTTTCTTT; CDR3: CASSARNTEAFF
J: TRBJ1-2; length: 13; size: -; V: TRBV5-1; D: TRBD1; DNA: TGCGCCAGCAGCCCCGGACAGGGGGGTGGCTACACCTTC; CDR3: CASSPGQGGGYTF
J: TRBJ2-6; length: 13; size: -; V: TRBV29-1; D: -; DNA: TGCAGCGTTGCAGGGTTTGGGGCCAACGTCCTGACTTTC; CDR3: CSVAGFGANVLTF
J: TRBJ1-5; length: 16; size: -; V: TRBV5-1; D: -; DNA: TGCGCCAGCAGCTTGGACGGCAGGGGTGGCAATCAGCCCCAGCATTTT; CDR3: CASSLDGRGGNQPQHF
J: TRBJ1-1; length: 15; size: -; V: TRBV14; D: -; DNA: TGTGCCAGCAGCCAGGTAGGACAGTGGAGAACTGAAGCTTTCTTT; CDR3: CASSQVGQWRTEAFF
J: TRBJ2-1; length: 15; size: -; V: TRBV2; D: TRBD1; DNA: TGTGCCAGCAGTTACAGGGGGGTTTTCTACAATGAGCAGTTCTTC; CDR3: CASSYRGVFYNEQFF
J: TRBJ2-7; length: 12; size: -; V: TRBV12-3/TRBV12-4; D: TRBD1; DNA: TGTGCCAGCAGTCGACAGGGCTACGAGCAGTACTTC; CDR3: CASSRQGYEQYF
J: TRBJ2-1; length: 13; size: -; V: TRBV7-7; D: TRBD1; DNA: TGTGCCAGCAGCTCTGACCACCGGGACAGGGTTTTCTTC; CDR3: CASSSDHRDRVFF
J: TRBJ2-1; length: 15; size: -; V: TRBV29-1; D: -; DNA: TGCAGCGTTGAGTCCGGGAGTAGCTCCTACAATGAGCAGTTCTTC; CDR3: CSVESGSSSYNEQFF
J: TRBJ1-2; length: 15; size: few; V: TRBV3-1/TRBV3-2; D: -; DNA: TGTGCCAGCAGCCAAGGGGCCCGAGGGAGCTATGGCTACACCTTC; CDR3: CASSQGARGSYGYTF
J: TRBJ2-7; length: 15; size: -; V: TRBV28; D: TRBD2; DNA: TGTGCCAGCAGTAAGACTAGCGGGAGCCCTTGGGAGCAGTACTTC; CDR3: CASSKTSGSPWEQYF
J: TRBJ2-3; length: 17; size: -; V: TRBV24-1; D: TRBD2; DNA: TGTGCCACCAGTGATTCGGCCGCGGGAGCGTTGACAGATACGCAGTATTTT; CDR3: CATSDSAAGALTDTQYF
J: TRBJ1-4; length: 13; size: -; V: TRBV11-2; D: -; DNA: TGTGCCAGCAGCCCAACCGGACAGGAAAAACTGTTTTTT; CDR3: CASSPTGQEKLFF
J: TRBJ1-1; length: 13; size: -; V: TRBV29-1; D: -; DNA: TGCAGCGTTGTCCAAGCTGGAGACACTGAAGCTTTCTTT; CDR3: CSVVQAGDTEAFF
J: TRBJ1-1; length: 12; size: -; V: TRBV2; D: TRBD1; DNA: TGTGCCATCGGGACAGGCGGGACTGAAGCTTTCTTT; CDR3: CAIGTGGTEAFF
J: TRBJ2-5; length: 17; size: -; V: TRBV25-1; D: TRBD2; DNA: TGTGCCAGCAGCCTTAGGGCGGGAGGAATATCCCAAGAGACCCAGTACTTC; CDR3: CASSLRAGGISQETQYF
J: TRBJ2-7; length: 14; size: -; V: TRBV10-1; D: TRBD2; DNA: TGCGCCAGCAGTGTGGCGGGAGGTTCCCACGAGCAGTACTTC; CDR3: CASSVAGGSHEQYF
J: TRBJ1-1; length: 13; size: -; V: TRBV9; D: -; DNA: TGTGCCAGCAGCTTCGCAGGGAACACTGAAGCTTTCTTT; CDR3: CASSFAGNTEAFF
J: TRBJ2-5; length: 13; size: -; V: TRBV3-1/TRBV3-2; D: -; DNA: TGTGCCAGCGTCCGAAGAGGTGAAGAGACCCAGTACTTC; CDR3: CASVRRGEETQYF
J: TRBJ2-7; length: 15; size: -; V: TRBV9; D: TRBD2; DNA: TGTGCCAGCAGCGGAGAGCTAGCGGGGGGAGAAGAGCAGTACTTC; CDR3: CASSGELAGGEEQYF